Listed below are T cell receptor beta chains from one sample, sequenced in a study of T-cell memory formation after mild COVID-19. Each CDR3 protein gets one entry after TCRdb re-called the 5' RACE reads with MiXCR. The sample includes just under 350,000 distinct CDR3 sequences, 10% to 15% of them seen just once. Sequences were obtained from PBMCs or a T cell subset sorted from them (not recorded which). Source of these receptors: a man aged 18 to 30 who had mild COVID-19 (a few samples of this study predate the infection). Cell type and time point are not known. The CDR3 runs from the conserved cysteine through the conserved F or W. The D gene is left open where the match is weak. Only part of the rows carry a size: once, few, many, or a class if the clone is expanded.

14,TRBV7-9,-,TRBJ2-3,-,TGTGCCAGCAGCTTACAAGACAACACAGATACGCAGTATTTT,CASSLQDNTDTQYF
13,TRBV29-1,few,TRBJ1-2,-,TGCAGCGTTGAGAGGGACACGTACTATGGCTACACCTTC,CSVERDTYYGYTF
8,TRBV6-5,few,TRBJ1-1,-,TGTGCCAGCAGTTATTCCTGGTTT,CASSYSWF
12,TRBV6-9,-,TRBJ1-5,-,TGTGCCAGAGGTCGTAGCAATCAGCCCCAGCATTTT,CARGRSNQPQHF
13,TRBV6-5,-,TRBJ1-4,-,TGTGCCAGCAGAATGACGGTGAATGAAAAACTGTTTTTT,CASRMTVNEKLFF
20,TRBV4-1,-,TRBJ2-5,TRBD2,TGCGCCAGCAGCCAGAGTGGGGGGCAGGGGGTTAGCGGGGGGTCGAAGACCCAGTACTTC,CASSQSGGQGVSGGSKTQYF
15,TRBV7-2,few,TRBJ2-2,TRBD1,TGTGCCAGCAGCTTAGTACAGGGGGGCACCGGGGAGCTGTTTTTT,CASSLVQGGTGELFF
9,TRBV4-3,many,TRBJ1-2,-,TGCGCCAGACAGGGCAGGGACACCTTC,CARQGRDTF
13,TRBV4-3,few,TRBJ1-5,-,TGCGCCAGCAGCCAACTGGGGGGGAGGCCCCAGCATTTT,CASSQLGGRPQHF
16,TRBV20-1,-,TRBJ1-2,TRBD1,TGCAGTGCTAGAGATACCGGGACAGGTCAGGACTATGGCTACACCTTC,CSARDTGTGQDYGYTF
17,TRBV4-2,-,TRBJ2-5,TRBD1,TGTGCCAGCAGCCTCACCAGGGGGAGAGGGTCGGGAGAGACCCAGTACTTC,CASSLTRGRGSGETQYF
11,TRBV7-8,many,TRBJ1-1,-,TGTGCCAGCAGCCCGGGCTTGGAAGCTTTCTTT,CASSPGLEAFF
15,TRBV19,few,TRBJ2-2,TRBD2,TGTGCCAGTAGTGGAGGGAGGGTGAACACCGGGGAGCTGTTTTTT,CASSGGRVNTGELFF
18,TRBV7-9,-,TRBJ2-2,TRBD2,TGTGCCAGCAGCTTATCGGTTACTAGCGGGTCGAACACCGGGGAGCTGTTTTTT,CASSLSVTSGSNTGELFF
15,TRBV6-4,-,TRBJ1-6,-,TGTGCCAGCAGTGACTCATTGAGGGCAGATTCACCCCTCCACTTT,CASSDSLRADSPLHF
12,TRBV29-1,-,TRBJ1-1,TRBD1,TGCAGCGTAGTGGACAGGGGCACTGAAGCTTTCTTT,CSVVDRGTEAFF
18,TRBV11-3,few,TRBJ1-1,-,TGTGCCAGCAGCTTAGTAACCCCCCACAGGGCCATGAACACTGAAGCTTTCTTT,CASSLVTPHRAMNTEAFF
15,TRBV11-2,few,TRBJ2-5,TRBD1,TGTGCCAGCAGTCCCGGCCCGGGACAGGGAGAGACCCAGTACTTC,CASSPGPGQGETQYF
12,TRBV7-9,-,TRBJ2-7,-,TGTGCCAGCAGCTTAGTGGAGTTCGAGCAGTACTTC,CASSLVEFEQYF
16,TRBV7-2,many,TRBJ1-2,-,TGTGCCAGCAGCCGGGGGGGGCTGGGGGCTAACTATGGCTACACCTTC,CASSRGGLGANYGYTF
15,TRBV6-2/TRBV6-3,-,TRBJ2-1,TRBD2,TGTGCCAGCAGCATTCAGCGGGGGTCCTACAATGAGCAGTTCTTC,CASSIQRGSYNEQFF
15,TRBV6-5,few,TRBJ1-6,-,TGTGCCAGCAGACCCCCCCAGGGGTGGAATTCACCCCTCCACTTT,CASRPPQGWNSPLHF
14,TRBV28,few,TRBJ1-3,-,TGTGCCAGCAGTTTTAACACGCCTGGAAACACCATATATTTT,CASSFNTPGNTIYF
14,TRBV12-3/TRBV12-4,-,TRBJ1-3,-,TGTGCCAGCGCGAGGGGCCCCTCTGGAAACACCATATATTTT,CASARGPSGNTIYF
13,TRBV15,few,TRBJ2-1,-,TGTGCCACCAGCAGCGGCAGGGCTAATGAGCAGTTCTTC,CATSSGRANEQFF
12,TRBV20-1,-,TRBJ2-5,TRBD1,TGCAGTGCTGATGGACAGGGGTGGACCCAGTACTTC,CSADGQGWTQYF
14,TRBV27,-,TRBJ2-5,TRBD1,TGTGCCAGCAGCTCTCGACAGGGTGGAGAGACCCAGTACTTC,CASSSRQGGETQYF
13,TRBV12-3/TRBV12-4,few,TRBJ1-1,-,TGTGCCAGCAACCGGGATGGGAGGGCTGAAGCTTTCTTT,CASNRDGRAEAFF
14,TRBV4-3,-,TRBJ1-1,-,TGCGCCAGCAGCGGCGGGACCCTAAATCCTGAAGCTTTCTTT,CASSGGTLNPEAFF
14,TRBV7-2,-,TRBJ1-5,TRBD1,TGTGCCAGCAGACCCGGACAGGACAATCAGCCCCAGCATTTT,CASRPGQDNQPQHF
13,TRBV12-3/TRBV12-4,-,TRBJ1-5,-,TGTGCCAGCAGCCCCGGGGGCCCTCAGCCCCAGCATTTT,CASSPGGPQPQHF
14,TRBV12-3/TRBV12-4,-,TRBJ2-5,TRBD1,TGTGCCAGCAGCCAACAGGGGGTCCAAGAGACCCAGTACTTC,CASSQQGVQETQYF
14,TRBV6-2/TRBV6-3,few,TRBJ2-1,-,TGTGCCAGCAGTTACTCCCCAAGATACGGTGAGCAGTTCTTC,CASSYSPRYGEQFF
15,TRBV4-2,-,TRBJ2-1,TRBD2,TGTGCCAGAAGCCAAGATTTACTAGCGGGGGGTGAGCAGTTCTTC,CARSQDLLAGGEQFF
18,TRBV5-1,few,TRBJ2-1,TRBD2,TGCGCCAGCAGCTTGCCTCGACCGGGGGGGCCCTCCTACAATGAGCAGTTCTTC,CASSLPRPGGPSYNEQFF
15,TRBV6-2/TRBV6-3,-,TRBJ2-1,TRBD1,TGTGCCAGCAGACCCGGGACAGGGGGTATCAATGAGCAGTTCTTC,CASRPGTGGINEQFF
16,TRBV11-2,-,TRBJ2-3,TRBD1,TGTGCCAGCAGCCCCAGGGGGCTAGGGAGCACAGATACGCAGTATTTT,CASSPRGLGSTDTQYF
14,TRBV4-3,few,TRBJ2-1,-,TGCGCCAGCAGCCAAGCCCCCTGGGACAATGAGCAGTTCTTC,CASSQAPWDNEQFF
15,TRBV27,-,TRBJ2-5,-,TGTGCCAGCAGGGCTTCATGGGGGCGCCAAGAGACCCAGTACTTC,CASRASWGRQETQYF
16,TRBV5-1,many,TRBJ2-3,TRBD1,TGCGCCAGCAGCTCCCTCGGGACAGGGGGGGCAGATACGCAGTATTTT,CASSSLGTGGADTQYF